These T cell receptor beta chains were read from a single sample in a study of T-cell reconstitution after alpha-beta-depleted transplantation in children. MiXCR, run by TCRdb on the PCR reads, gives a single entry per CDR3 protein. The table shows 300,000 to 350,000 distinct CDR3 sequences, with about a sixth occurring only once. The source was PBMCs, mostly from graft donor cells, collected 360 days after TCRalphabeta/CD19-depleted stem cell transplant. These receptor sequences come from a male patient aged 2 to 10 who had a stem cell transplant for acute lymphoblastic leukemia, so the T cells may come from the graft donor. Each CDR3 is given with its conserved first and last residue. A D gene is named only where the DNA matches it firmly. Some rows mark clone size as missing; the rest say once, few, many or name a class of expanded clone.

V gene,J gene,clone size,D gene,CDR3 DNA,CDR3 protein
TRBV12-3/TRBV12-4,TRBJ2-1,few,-,TGTGCCAGCGGGGGAAGGAGTAGTAAGAATGAGCAGTTCTTC,CASGGRSSKNEQFF
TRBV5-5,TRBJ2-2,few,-,TGTGCCAGCAGGCTTCTCTCCCTCACCGGGGAGCTGTTTTTT,CASRLLSLTGELFF
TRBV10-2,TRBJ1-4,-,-,TGCGCCAGCAGGCCGGGGCCGAGGAAGCCTAATGAAAAACTGTTTTTT,CASRPGPRKPNEKLFF
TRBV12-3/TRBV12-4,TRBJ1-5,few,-,TGTGCCAGCAGTTTTTTCGCAACCCCACAGCCCCAGCATTTT,CASSFFATPQPQHF
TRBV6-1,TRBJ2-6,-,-,TGTGCCAGCGGACTCCGCTCTGGGGCCAACGTCCTGACTTTC,CASGLRSGANVLTF
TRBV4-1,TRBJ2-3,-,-,TGCGCCAGCAGCCAAGTGGGGTCTAGCACAGATACGCAGTATTTT,CASSQVGSSTDTQYF
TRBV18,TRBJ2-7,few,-,TGTGCCAGCTCACCAAGAGGAGCGTACTCTTCTCCCTACGAGCAGTACTTC,CASSPRGAYSSPYEQYF
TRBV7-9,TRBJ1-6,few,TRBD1,TGTGCCAGCAGCTTAGAATCCGGGACAGTGAATTCACCCCTCCACTTT,CASSLESGTVNSPLHF
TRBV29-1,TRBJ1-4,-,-,TGCAGCGTTGAATGGGGGGAAAAACTGTTTTTT,CSVEWGEKLFF
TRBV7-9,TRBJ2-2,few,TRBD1,TGTGCCAGCAGCCAGACAGGACAGGAAAACACCGGGGAGCTGTTTTTT,CASSQTGQENTGELFF
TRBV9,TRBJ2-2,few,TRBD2,TGTGCCAGCAGCTTTAGCGGGAGAGGGGCCGGGGAGCTGTTTTTT,CASSFSGRGAGELFF
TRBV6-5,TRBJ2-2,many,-,TGTGCCAGCATGGGAGACTGGGCGAACACCGGGGAGCTGTTTTTT,CASMGDWANTGELFF
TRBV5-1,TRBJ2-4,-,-,TGCGCCAGCAGCTTGGGCGGGAACCTAGCCAAAAACATTCAGTACTTC,CASSLGGNLAKNIQYF
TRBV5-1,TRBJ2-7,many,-,TGCGCCAGCAGCCACCAAGGAACGGAGCCCTACGAGCAGTACTTC,CASSHQGTEPYEQYF
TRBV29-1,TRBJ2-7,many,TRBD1,TGCAGCGTTGAAAGGGGGACAGGGGGCTACGAGCAGTACTTC,CSVERGTGGYEQYF
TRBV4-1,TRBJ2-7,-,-,TGCGCCAGCAGCCAAAAGGGACCACCCTACGAGCAGTACTTC,CASSQKGPPYEQYF
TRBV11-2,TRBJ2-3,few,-,TGTGCCAGCACCCAGGAATTTGGGAAAGATACGCAGTATTTT,CASTQEFGKDTQYF
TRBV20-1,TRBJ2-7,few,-,TGCAGTGCTGAGTGGCGCTACGAGCAGTACTTC,CSAEWRYEQYF
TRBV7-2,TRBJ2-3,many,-,TGTGCCAGCAGCTTAGTCCCAGGGGTAACAGATACGCAGTATTTT,CASSLVPGVTDTQYF
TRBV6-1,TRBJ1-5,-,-,TGTGCCAGCAGTGAAATTTCTAGCAATCAGCCCCAGCATTTT,CASSEISSNQPQHF
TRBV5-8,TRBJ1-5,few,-,TGTGCCAGCAGCTTGGTTGGGATTCAGCCCCAGCATTTT,CASSLVGIQPQHF
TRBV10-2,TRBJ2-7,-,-,TGCGCCAGCAGTGGGGCTGGGCGCTCCTACGAGCAGTACTTC,CASSGAGRSYEQYF
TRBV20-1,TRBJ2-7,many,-,TGCAGTGCTAGTAGGGGGACACTCTACGAGCAGTACTTC,CSASRGTLYEQYF
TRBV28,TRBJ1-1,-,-,TGTGCCAGCAGTTTATTAGGGATGAACACTGAAGCTTTCTTT,CASSLLGMNTEAFF
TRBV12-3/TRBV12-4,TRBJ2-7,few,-,TGTGCCAGCTCGTGGCAGGCCTACGAGCAGTACTTC,CASSWQAYEQYF
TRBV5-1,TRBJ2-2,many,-,TGCGCCAGCAGGCCCAGGATCACGAACACCGGGGAGCTGTTTTTT,CASRPRITNTGELFF
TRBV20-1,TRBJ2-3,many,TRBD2,TGCAGTGCTAGAGGCTTAGCGGGAGTATTCACAGATACGCAGTATTTT,CSARGLAGVFTDTQYF
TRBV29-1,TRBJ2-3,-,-,TGCAGCGTTGCGGGGATATTCACAGATACGCAGTATTTT,CSVAGIFTDTQYF
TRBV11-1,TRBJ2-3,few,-,TGTGCCGGGAGTGGCCCGGCTAGCACAGATACGCAGTATTTT,CAGSGPASTDTQYF
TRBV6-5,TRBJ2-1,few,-,TGTGCCAGCAGACAGGGCCCAGAGCAGTTCTTC,CASRQGPEQFF
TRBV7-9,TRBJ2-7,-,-,TGTGCCAGCAGCAGAGGCGGTTCAACCTACGAGCAGTACTTC,CASSRGGSTYEQYF
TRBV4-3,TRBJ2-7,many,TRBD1,TGCGCCAGCAGCCAAGATGTTTATCCGGGACAGGGCTACGAGCAGTACTTC,CASSQDVYPGQGYEQYF
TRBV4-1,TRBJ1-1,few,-,TGCGCCAGCAGCCAAAAAGCAGCTTCGAACACTGAAGCTTTCTTT,CASSQKAASNTEAFF
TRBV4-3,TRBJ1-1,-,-,TGCGCCAGCAGCCTCGTAGGGTACACTGAAGCTTTCTTT,CASSLVGYTEAFF
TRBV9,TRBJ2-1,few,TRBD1,TGTGCCAGCCACAAGCCGGGACAGGGACTCAATGAGCAGTTCTTC,CASHKPGQGLNEQFF
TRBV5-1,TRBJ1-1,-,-,TGCGCCAGCAGCTACACCACTTGGGGTCAAGCAACTGAAGCTTTCTTT,CASSYTTWGQATEAFF
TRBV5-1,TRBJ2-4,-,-,TGCGCCAGCAGTGAGTCCCTGGCCAAAAACATTCAGTACTTC,CASSESLAKNIQYF
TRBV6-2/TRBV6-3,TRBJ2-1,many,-,TGTGCCAGCAGTTATGAGGCCTATGAGCAGTTCTTC,CASSYEAYEQFF
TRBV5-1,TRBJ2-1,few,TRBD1,TGCGCCAGCAGCCCGGACAGGACCGCCTACAATGAGCAGTTCTTC,CASSPDRTAYNEQFF
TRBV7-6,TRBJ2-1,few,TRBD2,TGTGCCAGCAGCTTAGAGGGAGGGCAAGCGCTATTCTACAATGAGCAGTTCTTC,CASSLEGGQALFYNEQFF
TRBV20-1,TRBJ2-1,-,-,TGCAGTGCGCCGCTACGGGAGAGGTACAATGAGCAGTTCTTC,CSAPLRERYNEQFF
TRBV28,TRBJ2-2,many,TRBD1,TGTGCCAGCAGTCCTCCGGGACAGTACACCGGGGAGCTGTTTTTT,CASSPPGQYTGELFF
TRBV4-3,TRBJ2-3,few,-,TGCGCCAGCAGCCCAGCAATGACTAGTGAAGCAGATACGCAGTATTTT,CASSPAMTSEADTQYF
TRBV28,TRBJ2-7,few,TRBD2,TGTGCCAGCAGTTTAGACTGGGAGGGGTCCTACGAGCAGTACTTC,CASSLDWEGSYEQYF
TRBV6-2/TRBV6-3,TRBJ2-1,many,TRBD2,TGTGCCAGCAGTTACTCGAGTGGGGCGGGAGGTCAACAGTTCTTC,CASSYSSGAGGQQFF
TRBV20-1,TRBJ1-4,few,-,TGCAGTGCTAGAGAGACCGGGACTCTTGATGAAAAACTGTTTTTT,CSARETGTLDEKLFF
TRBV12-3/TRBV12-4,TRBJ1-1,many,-,TGTGCCAGCACGCCCGGGAGATCGAACACTGAAGCTTTCTTT,CASTPGRSNTEAFF
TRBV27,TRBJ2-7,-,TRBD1,TGTGCCAGCAGTGCAGGGACAGGATCCTACGAGCAGTACTTC,CASSAGTGSYEQYF
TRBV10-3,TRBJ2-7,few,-,TGTGCCATCAGTAAAGAAGGGGCCAGAGCCTACGAGCAGTACTTC,CAISKEGARAYEQYF